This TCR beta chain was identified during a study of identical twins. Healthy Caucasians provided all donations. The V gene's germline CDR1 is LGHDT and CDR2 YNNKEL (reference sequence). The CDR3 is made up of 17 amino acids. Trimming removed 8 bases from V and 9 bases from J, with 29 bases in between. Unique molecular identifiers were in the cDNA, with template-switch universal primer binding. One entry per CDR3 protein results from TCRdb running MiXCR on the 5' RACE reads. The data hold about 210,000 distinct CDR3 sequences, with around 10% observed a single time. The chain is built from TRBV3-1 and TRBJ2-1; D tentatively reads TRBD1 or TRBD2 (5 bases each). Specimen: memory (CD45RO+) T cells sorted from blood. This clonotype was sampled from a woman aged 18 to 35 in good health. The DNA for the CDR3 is TGTGCCAGCTGCAAACAGGTAGCTTGGGGACCTGGTAGTGAGCAGTTCTTC. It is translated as CASCKQVAWGPGSEQFF.